The 27 T cell receptor beta chains given below trace back to one sample, sequenced in a study of blood T cell repertoires in COVID-19. Produced via immunoSEQ multiplex PCR; TCRdb's table is partial and in-frame only. This table has roughly 100,000 clones, roughly 80% appearing once. Sequenced sample: peripheral blood. These receptors were collected from a woman at least 80 years old with acute or convalescent COVID-19.

This rearrangement joins TRBV4-1 to TRBJ2-2; D not certain. The germline CDR1 and CDR2 sequences are MGHRA and YSYEKL. This CDR3 region has 11 residues. V lost 3 bases to trimming and J lost 7 bases, with 3 bases between them. The CDR3 here is CASSHSGELFF. DNA for the CDR3: TGCGCCAGCAGCCACAGCGGGGAGCTGTTTTTT.

The chain has TRBV19 and TRBJ1-5; D gene uncertain. The CDR3 is made up of 16 amino acids. V was clipped by 5 bases and J by 3 bases, with 17 bases between them. Looked up from germline, CDR1 is LNHDA and CDR2 is SQIVND (reference sequence). The CDR3 spells CASSATRGGDNQPQHF. In DNA, the CDR3 is TGTGCCAGTAGTGCCACCCGGGGTGGCGACAATCAGCCCCAGCATTTT. The whole variable domain, remainder taken from reference TRBV19 and TRBJ1-5, is DGGITQSPKYLFRKEGQNVTLSCEQNLNHDAMYWYRQDPGQGLRLIYYSQIVNDFQKGDIAEGYSVSREKKESFPLTVTSAQKNPTAFYLCASSATRGGDNQPQHFGDGTRLSIL.

The CDR3 sequence: CAWSGGLAETQYF. CDR3 sequence (DNA): TGTGCCTGGAGTGGGGGACTAGCAGAGACCCAGTACTTC. The rearrangement joins TRBV30 to TRBJ2-5; 9 bases are shared with TRBD2. Germline V gene data show CDR1 as GTSNPN and CDR2 as SVGIG (reference sequence). This CDR3 is 13 amino acids long. The V gene end was trimmed by 1 base and the J gene end by 4 bases; junction bases not matched to a gene: 1.

This clone was recorded a few times. The gene calls are TRBV7-2 and TRBJ2-5; 8 bases line up with TRBD1. Looked up from germline, CDR1 is SGHTA and CDR2 is FQGNSA. The trim removed 5 bases at V and 1 base at J, leaving 6 bases unmatched. There are 15 residues in the CDR3. For the CDR3, the DNA is TGTGCCAGCAGCAGATCCGGGACAGGCCAAGAGACCCAGTACTTC. Residues: CASSRSGTGQETQYF.

The chain couples TRBV5-1 to TRBJ2-2; D gene unclear. The CDR3 extends over 12 amino acids. Germline-derived CDR1 and CDR2 are SGHRS and YFSETQ. The V and J ends lost 5 bases and 4 bases respectively, with 6 bases between them. CDR3 coding DNA: TGCGCCAGCAGACTTTCCACCGGGGAGCTGTTTTTT. Translation: CASRLSTGELFF.

The chain is built from TRBV7-9 and TRBJ1-1, with TRBD1 matching over 7 bases. The CDR3 contains 15 residues. After removal of 0 bases from V and 1 base from J, the junction contained 2 bases not matched to a gene. Per germline, CDR1 SEHNR and CDR2 FQNEAQ (reference sequence). The CDR3: CASSLARQGNTEAFF. The CDR3 DNA follows: TGTGCCAGCAGCTTAGCCCGACAGGGGAACACTGAAGCTTTCTTT. The variable domain in full, with the rest retrieved from reference TRBV7-9 and TRBJ1-1, is DTGVSQNPRHKITKRGQNVTFRCDPISEHNRLYWYRQTLGQGPEFLTYFQNEAQLEKSRLLSDRFSAERPKGSFSTLEIQRTEQGDSAMYLCASSLARQGNTEAFFGQGTRLTVV.

In its sample, this clone was seen once. The V and J genes are TRBV18 and TRBJ2-7, with 11 positions matching TRBD1. Germline trimming cut 3 bases from V and 3 bases from J; bases unmatched to any gene: 7. Germline lookup yields CDR1 KGHSH and CDR2 LQKENI. The CDR3 totals 16 residues. CDR3 loop: CASSPGLGQGVYEQYF. The CDR3 nucleotides are TGTGCCAGCTCACCCGGGTTGGGACAGGGGGTCTACGAGCAGTACTTC.

The V call is TRBV19, the J call TRBJ2-7; 8 bases match TRBD1. The trim removed 5 bases at V and 4 bases at J, leaving 7 bases unmatched. In germline, CDR1 is LNHDA, CDR2 SQIVND (reference sequence). The CDR3 covers 14 residues. CDR3 sequence: CASSFGTGAYEQYF. The CDR3 DNA reads as TGTGCCAGTAGTTTTGGGACAGGTGCATACGAGCAGTACTTC.

The sample holds one count of this clone. V is TRBV24-1 and J is TRBJ2-5; 9 bases fit TRBD2. In germline, CDR1 is KGHDR, CDR2 SFDVKD. V shed 6 bases, J shed 5 bases, and the junction held 6 bases outside the gene matches. This CDR3 is built from 14 residues. The CDR3 nucleotides are TGTGCCACCAGTCGTAGCGGGAGTGTCGAGACCCAGTACTTC. Translation gives CATSRSGSVETQYF.

The chain recombines TRBV18 with TRBJ2-3; 10 bases line up with TRBD2. Germline assignment: CDR1 KGHSH and CDR2 LQKENI. The CDR3 loop spans 16 amino acids. After removal of 4 bases from V and 6 bases from J, the junction contained 10 bases not matched to a gene. CDR3 residues: CASSLGLAGDRDTQYF. CDR3 nucleotides: TGTGCCAGCTCACTAGGCCTAGCGGGGGACCGGGATACGCAGTATTTT.

This sequence joins TRBV7-9 and TRBJ2-2; maybe TRBD2 (6 bases). The CDR3 totals 13 residues. Germline V gene data show CDR1 as SEHNR and CDR2 as FQNEAQ (reference sequence). V lost 6 bases to trimming and J lost 6 bases, with 11 bases between them. In DNA, the CDR3 is TGTGCCAGCAGTCGGGAGTTGCCCGGGGAGCTGTTTTTT. Translating gives CASSRELPGELFF.

The chain is built from TRBV5-4 and TRBJ2-6; 11 positions agree with TRBD1. Looked up from germline, CDR1 is SGHNT and CDR2 is YYREEE (reference sequence). The CDR3 length is 17 residues. Trimming at V came to 2 bases and at J to 0 bases, leaving 1 base not matched to a gene. The CDR3 loop is CASSFGTGGSGANVLTF. CDR3 DNA sequence: TGTGCCAGCAGCTTCGGGACAGGGGGCTCTGGGGCCAACGTCCTGACTTTC.

Here the CDR3 reads CASSSPARGTIYF. For the CDR3, the DNA is TGTGCCAGCAGCTCCCCCGCCCGAGGCACCATATATTTT. The V and J genes are TRBV11-2 and TRBJ1-3, with D unresolved. Germline V CDR1 and CDR2: SGHAT, FQNNGV. This CDR3 has 13 residues. Trimming removed 4 bases at V and 9 bases at J, with 13 bases between.

The J gene is TRBJ2-3, the V gene TRBV7-9, with D tentatively TRBD1 (5 bases). The CDR3 totals 16 residues. Germline values: CDR1 SEHNR, CDR2 FQNEAQ (reference sequence). Trimming shortened V by 4 bases and J by 2 bases, and 16 bases separated the two germline ends. The CDR3 nucleotides are TGTGCCAGCAGCTCTAAGGGGATGTCCCCCACAGATACGCAGTATTTT. Protein: CASSSKGMSPTDTQYF.

This chain connects TRBV5-4 to TRBJ2-2; 8 bases map to TRBD2. This CDR3 is built from 18 residues. CDR1 is SGHNT, CDR2 YYREEE, per germline (reference sequence). The V segment lost 1 base and the J segment 4 bases; nucleotides outside the gene matches: 12. The CDR3: CASSLKRPGLGITGELFF. CDR3 nucleotides: TGTGCCAGCAGCTTGAAGCGACCGGGACTAGGGATCACCGGGGAGCTGTTTTTT.

The gene calls are TRBV1 and TRBJ2-2; the table names TRBD2, a call not compared with the DNA. TRBV1 is designated a pseudogene. The CDR3 has 14 residues. As DNA, the CDR3 is TGCACCAGCCATGCGGGAGGGAGCACCGGGGAGCTGTTTTTT. It is translated as CTSHAGGSTGELFF.

This clone was counted a single time. The rearrangement links TRBV5-4 to TRBJ1-2; perhaps TRBD1 as D (5 bases). Trimming shortened V by 4 bases and J by 2 bases, and 15 bases separated the two germline ends. This CDR3 is 15 amino acids long. Germline V gives CDR1 SGHNT, CDR2 YYREEE (reference sequence). The CDR3: CASSPGTGSNYGYTF. The CDR3 DNA reads as TGTGCCAGCAGCCCCGGGACTGGTTCCAACTATGGCTACACCTTC.

This chain connects TRBV5-8 to TRBJ2-5; TRBD1 might be the D (6 bases). Per germline, CDR1 SGHTS and CDR2 YDEGEE. The length of the CDR3 is 13 residues. The V end was cut by 4 bases, the J end by 9 bases, with 16 bases between. Written as DNA, the CDR3 is TGTGCCAGCAGCCGGGACACCCGAACGTCCCAGTACTTC. Protein product: CASSRDTRTSQYF.

This clone appeared once. V and J are TRBV27 and TRBJ1-2; 7 bases agree with TRBD1. The V gene end was trimmed by 5 bases and the J gene end by 4 bases; junction bases not matched to a gene: 7. Per the germline V gene, CDR1 is MNHEY and CDR2 is SMNVEV (reference sequence). The CDR3 loop spans 14 amino acids. The CDR3 sequence: CASSIRQGLYGYTF. The CDR3, as DNA: TGTGCCAGCAGTATCAGACAGGGACTCTATGGCTACACCTTC.

The count of this clone is one. The chain recombines TRBV19 with TRBJ2-2; 10 nucleotides agree with TRBD2. CDR1 and CDR2 (germline): LNHDA, SQIVND (reference sequence). The CDR3 contains 15 residues. V was clipped by 6 bases and J by 3 bases; unmatched bases: 4. The CDR3 region has the DNA TGTGCCAGTAGGCCTAGCGGGAGTTACACCGGGGAGCTGTTTTTT. It translates to CASRPSGSYTGELFF.

The chain joins TRBV28 to TRBJ1-2; TRBD1 matches at 10 bases. With V trimmed by 5 bases and J by 6 bases, 6 bases remained unmatched. CDR1 and CDR2 (germline): MDHEN, SYDVKM. The CDR3 totals 14 residues. The CDR3 reads CASSGTGTGDGYTF. The CDR3 DNA reads TGTGCCAGCAGTGGCACCGGGACAGGGGATGGCTACACCTTC.

The V gene is TRBV11-2, the J gene TRBJ2-1; tentatively, D is TRBD2 (5 bases). Germline values: CDR1 SGHAT, CDR2 FQNNGV. The germline V and J ends were trimmed by 5 bases and 3 bases, with 11 bases remaining between them. This CDR3 is 14 amino acids long. The chain's CDR3 is CASSTLDLYNEQFF. CDR3 nucleotides: TGTGCCAGCAGCACACTAGATCTCTACAATGAGCAGTTCTTC.

CDR3 in amino acids: CASTGGQGRTEAFF. The CDR3, as DNA: TGTGCCAGCACCGGGGGACAGGGTCGGACTGAAGCTTTCTTT. This rearrangement joins TRBV6-5 to TRBJ1-1, with 9 bases fitting TRBD1. Germline V gives CDR1 MNHEY, CDR2 SVGAGI. The CDR3 loop spans 14 amino acids. Unmatched junction bases numbered 8, after V lost 7 bases and J lost 5 bases.

The chain links TRBV6-6 to TRBJ1-1, with a tentative D call TRBD1 (6 bases). Germline V gene lookup returns CDR1 MNHNY and CDR2 SVGAGI (reference sequence). This CDR3 is 14 amino acids long. The V end was cut by 5 bases, the J end by 1 base, with 11 bases between. The CDR3 sequence: CASSQGQANTEAFF. CDR3 nucleotides: TGTGCCAGCAGTCAGGGACAAGCGAACACTGAAGCTTTCTTT.

The chain links TRBV28 to TRBJ2-1, with D possibly TRBD1 on 7 matching bases. This CDR3 contains 15 residues. Germline-derived CDR1 and CDR2 are MDHEN and SYDVKM. Trimming left V 5 bases short and J 3 bases short, with 14 bases between. The DNA of the CDR3 is TGTGCCAGCAGTGCAGGGGGGAAGAGCTACAATGAGCAGTTCTTC. It encodes CASSAGGKSYNEQFF.

This chain links TRBV19 with TRBJ2-1, with 13 bases identical to TRBD2. The germline V gene has CDR1 LNHDA and CDR2 SQIVND (reference sequence). The CDR3 loop spans 15 amino acids. Trimming cost V 5 bases and J 8 bases; bases outside gene matches: 6. DNA of the CDR3: TGTGCCAGTAGTCGGACTAGCGGGAGTATCTATGAGCAGTTCTTC. Translating gives CASSRTSGSIYEQFF.

The rearrangement links TRBV19 to TRBJ1-1; TRBD1 is a possible D gene (5 bases). This CDR3 comprises 14 residues. Trimming took 4 bases from V and 3 from J, leaving 12 bases between them. The germline CDR1 and CDR2 sequences are LNHDA and SQIVND (reference sequence). The CDR3 DNA reads as TGTGCCAGTAGTAGTGTGGGGGGAGACACTGAAGCTTTCTTT. Amino acid sequence: CASSSVGGDTEAFF.